The text below deals with one TCR beta chain. The CDR3 length is 14 residues. Unmatched junction bases numbered 4, after V lost 1 base and J lost 6 bases. Per germline, CDR1 MGHRA and CDR2 YSYEKL. Among Cohort 3 donors, those recovered had two negative PCRs, clearance, or symptom resolution. These data are taken from a study of blood T cell repertoires in COVID-19. Sequencing used immunoSEQ multiplex PCR; TCRdb keeps in-frame clones, though not all of them. Of 300,000 to 450,000 clones in the sample, around nine tenths were seen once. The receptor was isolated from a woman under 30 who had recovered from COVID-19. The sample was PBMCs or T cells enriched from blood (not recorded which). The V gene is TRBV4-1, the J gene TRBJ2-7; 9 bases fit TRBD2. The CDR3 loop is CASSQGWTSVEQYF. In DNA form, the CDR3 reads TGCGCCAGCAGCCAAGGATGGACTAGCGTCGAGCAGTACTTC.